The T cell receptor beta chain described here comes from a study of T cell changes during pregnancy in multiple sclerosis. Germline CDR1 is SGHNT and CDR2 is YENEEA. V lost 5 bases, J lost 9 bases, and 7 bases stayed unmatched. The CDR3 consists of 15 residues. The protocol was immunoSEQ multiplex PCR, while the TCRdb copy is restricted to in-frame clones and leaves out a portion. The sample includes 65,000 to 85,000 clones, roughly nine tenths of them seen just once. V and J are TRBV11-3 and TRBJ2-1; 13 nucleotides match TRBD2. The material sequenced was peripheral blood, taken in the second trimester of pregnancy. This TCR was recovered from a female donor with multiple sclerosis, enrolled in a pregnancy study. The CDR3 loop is CASSVMGLAGFEQFF. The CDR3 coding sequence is TGTGCCAGCAGCGTTATGGGACTAGCGGGGTTTGAGCAGTTCTTC. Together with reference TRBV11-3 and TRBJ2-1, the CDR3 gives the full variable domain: EAGVVQSPRYKIIEKKQPVAFWCNPISGHNTLYWYLQNLGQGPELLIRYENEEAVDDSQLPKDRFSAERLKGVDSTLKIQPAELGDSAVYLCASSVMGLAGFEQFFGPGTRLTVL.